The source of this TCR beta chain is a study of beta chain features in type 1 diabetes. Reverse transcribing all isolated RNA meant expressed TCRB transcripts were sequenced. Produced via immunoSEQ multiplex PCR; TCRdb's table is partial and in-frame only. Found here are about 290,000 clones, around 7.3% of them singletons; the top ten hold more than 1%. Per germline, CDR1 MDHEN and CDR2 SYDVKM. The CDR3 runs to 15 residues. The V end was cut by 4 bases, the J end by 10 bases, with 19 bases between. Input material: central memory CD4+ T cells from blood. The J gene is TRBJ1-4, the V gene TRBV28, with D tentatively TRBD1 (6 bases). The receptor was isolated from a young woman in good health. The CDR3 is CASSSQWRTDSKLFF. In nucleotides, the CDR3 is TGTGCCAGCAGTTCCCAGTGGAGGACAGATTCAAAACTGTTTTTT.